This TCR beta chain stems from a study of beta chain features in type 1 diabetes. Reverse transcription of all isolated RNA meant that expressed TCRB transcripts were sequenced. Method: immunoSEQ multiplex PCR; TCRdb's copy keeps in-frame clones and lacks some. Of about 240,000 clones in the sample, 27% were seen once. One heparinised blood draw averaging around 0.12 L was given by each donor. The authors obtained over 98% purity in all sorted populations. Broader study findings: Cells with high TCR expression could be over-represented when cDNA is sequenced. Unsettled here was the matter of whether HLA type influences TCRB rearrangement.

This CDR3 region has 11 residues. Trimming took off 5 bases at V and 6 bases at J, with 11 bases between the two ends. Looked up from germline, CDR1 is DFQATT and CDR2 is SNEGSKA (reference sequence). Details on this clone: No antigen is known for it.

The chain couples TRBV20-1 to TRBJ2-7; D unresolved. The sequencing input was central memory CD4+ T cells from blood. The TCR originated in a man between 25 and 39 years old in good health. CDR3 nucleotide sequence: TGCAGTGCTCCCCTAGTAGGCGAGCAGTACTTC. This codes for CSAPLVGEQYF.